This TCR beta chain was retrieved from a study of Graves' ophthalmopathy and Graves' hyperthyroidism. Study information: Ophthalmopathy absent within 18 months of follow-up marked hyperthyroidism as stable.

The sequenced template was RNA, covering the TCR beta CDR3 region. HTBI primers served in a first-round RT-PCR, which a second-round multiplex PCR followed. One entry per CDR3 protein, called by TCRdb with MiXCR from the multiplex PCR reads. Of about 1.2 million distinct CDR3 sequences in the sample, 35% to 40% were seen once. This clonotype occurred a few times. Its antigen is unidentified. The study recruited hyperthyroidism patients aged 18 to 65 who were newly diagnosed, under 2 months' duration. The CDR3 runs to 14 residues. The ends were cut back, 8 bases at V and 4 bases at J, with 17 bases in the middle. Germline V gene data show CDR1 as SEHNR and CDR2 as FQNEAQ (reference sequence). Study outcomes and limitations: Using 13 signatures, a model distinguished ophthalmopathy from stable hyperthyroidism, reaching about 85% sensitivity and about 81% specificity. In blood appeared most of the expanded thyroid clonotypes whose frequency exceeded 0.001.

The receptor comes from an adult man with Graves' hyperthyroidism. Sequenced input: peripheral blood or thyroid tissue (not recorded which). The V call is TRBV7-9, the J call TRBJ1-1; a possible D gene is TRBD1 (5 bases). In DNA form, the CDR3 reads TGTGCCAGCCTGCCGTTTCGGGGGACCACTGAAGCTTTCTTT. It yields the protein CASLPFRGTTEAFF.